These T cell receptor beta chains were read from a single sample in a study of cytomegalovirus exposure and HLA in healthy donors. Profiled with immunoSEQ multiplex PCR; TCRdb holds only in-frame clones, not every one. The data show 240,000 or so clones, about 90% seen once. The sequencing input was PBMCs. The receptor set was obtained from a woman in her 30s in good health and CMV-seropositive. Both conserved end residues are part of each CDR3. A D gene is named only where the DNA matches it firmly. For some rows the clone size is stated as once, few or many, or as a class when expanded; others skip it.

clone size,J gene,V gene,D gene,CDR3 protein,CDR3 DNA
NA,TRBJ1-5,TRBV21-1,NA,CASSRGGQPQHF,TGTGCCAGCAGCAGAGGAGGTCAGCCCCAGCATTTT
NA,TRBJ2-7,TRBV7-2,TRBD1,CASSLQGTGGHEQYF,TGTGCCAGCAGCCTTCAGGGGACAGGGGGCCACGAGCAGTACTTC
NA,TRBJ2-7,TRBV6-1,TRBD2,CASSESGRFYEQYF,TGTGCCAGCAGTGAGAGCGGGAGGTTCTACGAGCAGTACTTC
NA,TRBJ2-2,TRBV5-6,TRBD2,CASSLGLASGSAGELFF,TGTGCCAGCAGCTTGGGACTCGCTAGCGGGAGTGCCGGGGAGCTGTTTTTT
NA,TRBJ1-1,TRBV5-1,NA,CASSLGGNTEAFF,TGCGCCAGCAGCTTGGGCGGGAACACTGAAGCTTTCTTT
once,TRBJ2-7,TRBV29-1,TRBD2,CSVGERDYEQYF,TGCAGCGTTGGCGAGCGGGACTACGAGCAGTACTTC
NA,TRBJ2-7,TRBV5-1,TRBD2,CASSLHSRGGSDSYEQYF,TGCGCCAGCAGCTTGCATTCGAGGGGCGGGAGCGATTCCTACGAGCAGTACTTC
once,TRBJ2-3,TRBV30,NA,CAWTPGLATQYF,TGTGCCTGGACCCCGGGACTGGCTACGCAGTATTTT
once,TRBJ2-1,TRBV2,TRBD1,CARGQGGNEQFF,TGTGCCAGGGGACAGGGGGGCAATGAGCAGTTCTTC
NA,TRBJ2-1,TRBV2,TRBD2,CASSEDTWEGYNEQFF,TGTGCCAGCAGTGAAGATACGTGGGAGGGCTACAATGAGCAGTTCTTC
NA,TRBJ2-7,TRBV27,TRBD2,CASSPLAGRGSYEQYF,TGTGCCAGCAGCCCACTAGCGGGAAGGGGCTCCTACGAGCAGTACTTC
NA,TRBJ1-4,TRBV5-1,TRBD1,CASSPALRQGNEKLFF,TGCGCCAGCAGCCCGGCCTTGAGACAGGGAAATGAAAAACTGTTTTTT
NA,TRBJ2-1,TRBV30,NA,CAWSGGPNEQFF,TGTGCCTGGAGTGGCGGCCCGAATGAGCAGTTCTTC
NA,TRBJ2-5,TRBV5-4,TRBD2,CASSSGALAGRETQYF,TGTGCCAGCAGCTCTGGTGCCCTAGCGGGAAGGGAGACCCAGTACTTC
NA,TRBJ1-1,TRBV6-5,NA,CASSYGGNTEAFF,TGTGCCAGCAGTTACGGAGGTAACACTGAAGCTTTCTTT
NA,TRBJ2-5,TRBV29-1,NA,CSVVGGLEEETQYF,TGCAGCGTTGTTGGGGGACTGGAAGAAGAGACCCAGTACTTC
NA,TRBJ2-7,TRBV29-1,NA,CSVEQGPYEQYF,TGCAGCGTTGAACAGGGTCCGTACGAGCAGTACTTC
NA,TRBJ1-3,TRBV6-1,NA,CASSETPYSGNTIYF,TGTGCCAGCAGTGAAACACCGTACTCTGGAAACACCATATATTTT
NA,TRBJ2-7,TRBV29-1,TRBD2,CSVRTSRTYEQYF,TGCAGCGTCCGGACTAGCCGAACCTACGAGCAGTACTTC
NA,TRBJ1-1,TRBV11-2,TRBD1,CASSVYRGLGTEAFF,TGTGCCAGCAGCGTATACAGGGGGCTAGGCACTGAAGCTTTCTTT
NA,TRBJ2-5,TRBV7-6,TRBD2,CASCKEAGRSWETQYF,TGTGCCAGCTGCAAGGAAGCGGGAAGGAGTTGGGAGACCCAGTACTTC